This TCR beta chain is from a study of blood T cell repertoires in COVID-19. Study-level information: Some COVID-19 samples were acute and others convalescent; all came from the United States, Italy and Spain. Sources were T cells, B-cell-depleted T cells, or PBMCs; the material itself was cDNA or gDNA.

Under the authors' procedure: Estimates of nucleated cell counts were drawn from the amplification of reference gene primers. Profiling relied on immunoSEQ multiplex PCR, and the TCRdb table lists in-frame clones only, not all of them. The V and J calls and clone size were taken over from that table, and D and trimming were inferred from the DNA. The sample lists around 170,000 clones, about 88% seen once, with roughly 24% in the top ten. This CDR3 spans 13 amino acids. Trimming shortened V by 5 bases and J by 9 bases, and 14 bases separated the two germline ends. This TCR was sampled from a man aged 60 to 69 with acute or convalescent COVID-19. This chain links TRBV12-3 or TRBV12-4 with TRBJ2-4, with no clear D. Sequenced input: peripheral blood. Here the CDR3 DNA reads TGTGCCAGCAGTCCCCGACAATCTGGCATTCAGTACTTC. This codes for CASSPRQSGIQYF.